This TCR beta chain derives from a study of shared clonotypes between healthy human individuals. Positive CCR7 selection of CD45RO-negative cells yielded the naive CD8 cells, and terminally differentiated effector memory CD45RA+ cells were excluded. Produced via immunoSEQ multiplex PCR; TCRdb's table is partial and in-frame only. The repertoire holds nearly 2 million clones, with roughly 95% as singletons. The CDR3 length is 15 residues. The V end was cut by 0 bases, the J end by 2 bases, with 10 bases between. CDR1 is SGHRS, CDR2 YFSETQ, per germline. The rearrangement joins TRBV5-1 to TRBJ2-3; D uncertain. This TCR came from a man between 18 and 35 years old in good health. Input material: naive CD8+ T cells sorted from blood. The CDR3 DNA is TGCGCCAGCAGCTTGGAGGAAGTATCCACAGATACGCAGTATTTT. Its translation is CASSLEEVSTDTQYF.